This TCR beta chain was sequenced in a study of OX40 agonist ivuxolimab in advanced cancers. Clones were read by immunoSEQ multiplex PCR, and TCRdb kept only the in-frame ones, dropping some. In the table there are 35,000 to 40,000 clones, roughly 82% of which are singletons. Germline V gene sequence: CDR1 SEHNR, CDR2 FQNEAQ (reference sequence). The CDR3 spans 16 residues. Trimming removed 5 bases from V and 0 bases from J, with 14 bases in between. This specimen was CD4+ or CD8+ T cells sorted from blood, taken in a trial of the OX40 agonist ivuxolimab. The receptor was derived from an adult with an advanced solid tumor such as melanoma, head and neck, liver or kidney cancer. The chain has TRBV7-9 and TRBJ1-3; TRBD1 is a possible D gene (5 bases). CDR3 nucleotides: TGTGCCAGCAGCAAGACCGGGACGGACTCTGGAAACACCATATATTTT. Its protein product is CASSKTGTDSGNTIYF. The full variable domain, completed using reference TRBV7-9 and TRBJ1-3, is DTGVSQNPRHKITKRGQNVTFRCDPISEHNRLYWYRQTLGQGPEFLTYFQNEAQLEKSRLLSDRFSAERPKGSFSTLEIQRTEQGDSAMYLCASSKTGTDSGNTIYFGEGSWLTVV.